A single sample is the source of the 24 T cell receptor beta chains below, sequenced in a study of blood T cell repertoires in COVID-19 (dated by TCRdb to the early 2020s). Library creation used the immunoSEQ multiplex PCR assay. Here the immuneACCESS table is served through TCRdb, limited to in-frame sequences with V and J called. Missing clones are a known gap in these copies; in checked studies unresolved V genes cover under half, and the rest lacks a known reason. The sample profile shows approximately 360,000 clones; around 87% of them were found once. Approximately 1% of the sample is taken by the ten largest. Source material: PBMCs or T cells enriched from blood (not recorded which). Every receptor here comes from a young woman with acute COVID-19.

This clone was detected only a few times. The rearrangement joins TRBV6-5 to TRBJ1-4; 9 bases match TRBD1. CDR1 and CDR2 from the germline V gene are MNHEY and SVGAGI. The CDR3 runs to 13 residues. V shed 4 bases, J shed 6 bases, and the junction held 0 bases outside the gene matches. The DNA of the CDR3 is TGTGCCAGCAGTTGGACAGGGGATGAAAAACTGTTTTTT. This gives the protein CASSWTGDEKLFF.

The chain combines TRBV7-6 with TRBJ1-1, with no clear D. Germline values: CDR1 SGHVS, CDR2 FNYEAQ. The CDR3 has 15 amino acids. V was pared by 3 bases and J by 2 bases, with 13 bases between. Here the CDR3 reads CASSFLGEGNTEAFF. CDR3 DNA sequence: TGTGCCAGCAGCTTTCTTGGGGAGGGCAACACTGAAGCTTTCTTT. The entire variable domain, with the rest obtained from reference TRBV7-6 and TRBJ1-1, is as follows: GAGVSQSPRYKVTKRGQDVALRCDPISGHVSLYWYRQALGQGPEFLTYFNYEAQQDKSGLPNDRFSAERPEGSISTLTIQRTEQRDSAMYRCASSFLGEGNTEAFFGQGTRLTVV.

This clone has a single count. The gene calls are TRBV19 and TRBJ1-1; D is perhaps TRBD1 (5 bases). Per germline, CDR1 LNHDA and CDR2 SQIVND (reference sequence). The CDR3 has 11 residues. V was trimmed by 5 bases and J by 8 bases, leaving 9 bases between them. The CDR3 DNA reads TGTGCCAGTAGTCTCTGGACAGAAGCTTTCTTT. Its protein is CASSLWTEAFF.

The chain's CDR3 is CASARLAAGYTF. In nucleotides, the CDR3 is TGTGCCAGCGCGAGGTTGGCCGCTGGCTACACCTTC. V usage is TRBV5-8 and J usage is TRBJ1-2; D not certain. V lost 7 bases, J lost 7 bases, and 14 bases lay in between. The CDR3 contains 12 residues. In germline, CDR1 is SGHTS, CDR2 YDEGEE.

This chain links TRBV18 with TRBJ1-3, with TRBD1 matching over 7 bases. This CDR3 has 16 residues. The V gene's germline CDR1 is KGHSH and CDR2 LQKENI. Losses at the gene ends were 3 bases for V and 0 bases for J; bases not matched to a gene: 5. CDR3 nucleotides: TGTGCCAGCTCACCGATTGGGACAGACTCTGGAAACACCATATATTTT. Translated, it gives CASSPIGTDSGNTIYF.

The chain combines TRBV2 with TRBJ2-7; 8 nucleotides match TRBD2. The germline gives CDR1 SNHLY, CDR2 FYNNEI. CDR3 size: 15 residues. V lost 5 bases, J lost 2 bases, and 8 bases stayed unmatched. The CDR3 loop is CASSPPGRGPYEQYF. DNA of the CDR3: TGTGCCAGCAGTCCCCCCGGGAGGGGACCCTACGAGCAGTACTTC.

The rearrangement links TRBV2 to TRBJ2-3, with D perhaps matching TRBD2 (6 bases). Trimming stripped 5 bases from V and 2 bases from J, with 17 bases between. Looked up from germline, CDR1 is SNHLY and CDR2 is FYNNEI. This CDR3 is 16 amino acids long. The CDR3 sequence is CASSKGTYQATDTQYF. In nucleotides, the CDR3 is TGTGCCAGCAGTAAAGGGACTTATCAAGCCACAGATACGCAGTATTTT.

The chain combines TRBV30 with TRBJ1-1, with D unresolved. Trimming removed 4 bases at V and 6 bases at J, with 21 bases between. The CDR3 length is 15 residues. CDR1 and CDR2 (germline): GTSNPN, SVGIG (reference sequence). In DNA, the CDR3 is TGTGCCTGGAATAGCGGGGTCACAACAAGCGCTGAAGCTTTCTTT. Translating gives CAWNSGVTTSAEAFF.

This clone was observed a single time. This sequence joins TRBV19 and TRBJ2-7, with 9 positions matching TRBD1. The germline CDR1 and CDR2 sequences are LNHDA and SQIVND (reference sequence). Trimming removed 7 bases from V and 4 bases from J; junction bases left unmatched: 11. This CDR3 is built from 15 residues. CDR3: CASTPTGGVGYEQYF. The CDR3 DNA follows: TGTGCCAGTACCCCTACAGGGGGCGTTGGTTACGAGCAGTACTTC.

The chain joins TRBV7-2 to TRBJ1-2; D gene uncertain. The CDR3 runs 15 residues. The germline V gene encodes CDR1 SGHTA and CDR2 FQGNSA. Trimming pared 0 bases from V and 2 bases from J, leaving 10 bases between. The CDR3 DNA follows: TGTGCCAGCAGCTTAGCTCTGGGCGCCAACTATGGCTACACCTTC. This encodes CASSLALGANYGYTF.

CDR3 in DNA: TGTGCCAGCAGCCCCGGGACAGGCTTCGCGGGGGGCTACACCTTC. This codes for CASSPGTGFAGGYTF. V is TRBV5-6 and J is TRBJ1-2; 8 bases are shared with TRBD1. V trimming: 4 bases; J trimming: 8 bases; junction bases outside the gene matches: 13. Germline-derived CDR1 and CDR2 are SGHDT and YYEEEE. This CDR3 has 15 amino acids.

The rearrangement uses TRBV9 and TRBJ2-2, with 8 bases that match TRBD2. This CDR3 is 16 amino acids long. Unmatched junction bases numbered 2, after V lost 0 bases and J lost 1 base. Germline values: CDR1 SGDLS, CDR2 YYNGEE. The CDR3 reads CASSVVGTRNTGELFF. For the CDR3, the DNA is TGTGCCAGCAGCGTAGTCGGGACTAGGAACACCGGGGAGCTGTTTTTT.

The chain has TRBV24-1 and TRBJ2-5; 7 nucleotides align to TRBD1. This CDR3 is 13 amino acids long. The germline CDR1 and CDR2 sequences are KGHDR and SFDVKD. Losses at the gene ends were 3 bases for V and 5 bases for J; bases not matched to a gene: 2. The DNA of the CDR3 is TGTGCCACCAGTGATCACAGGGGTGAGACCCAGTACTTC. It translates to CATSDHRGETQYF.

The J gene is TRBJ1-4, the V gene TRBV9; 9 nucleotides agree with TRBD1. CDR1 and CDR2 from the germline V gene are SGDLS and YYNGEE. CDR3 length: 14 amino acids. The V segment lost 2 bases and the J segment 7 bases; nucleotides outside the gene matches: 3. The CDR3 region is CASSVGQGSEKLFF. The CDR3 DNA is TGTGCCAGCAGCGTCGGACAGGGGAGTGAAAAACTGTTTTTT. Variable domain in full (rest from reference TRBV9 and TRBJ1-4): DSGVTQTPKHLITATGQRVTLRCSPRSGDLSVYWYQQSLDQGLQFLIQYYNGEERAKGNILERFSAQQFPDLHSELNLSSLELGDSALYFCASSVGQGSEKLFFGSGTQLSVL.

This rearrangement joins TRBV3-1 (or the pseudogene TRBV3-2) to TRBJ1-6; a weak D match, TRBD1 (5 bases). The germline gives CDR1 LGHDT, CDR2 YNNKEL (reference sequence). V was shortened by 5 bases and J by 8 bases, with 16 bases between the two germline ends. The CDR3 totals 15 residues. DNA for the CDR3: TGTGCCAGCAGCGGGGGGGGTGCCGAGGATTCACCCCTCCACTTT. Protein: CASSGGGAEDSPLHF.

J is TRBJ2-1 and V is TRBV4-3; 8 positions agree with TRBD2. The germline V gene has CDR1 LGHNA and CDR2 YSLEER. The J segment lost 10 bases and the V segment lost 0 bases, leaving 2 bases of the junction unmatched. The CDR3 is made up of 13 amino acids. CDR3 DNA: TGCGCCAGCAGCCAAGACGTAGCGGGGGAGCAGTTCTTC. Amino acids: CASSQDVAGEQFF.

The chain carries TRBV28 and TRBJ1-1; D ambiguous. Trimming pared 10 bases from V and 3 bases from J, leaving 24 bases between. The CDR3 covers 16 residues. The V gene's germline CDR1 is MDHEN and CDR2 SYDVKM. Written as DNA, the CDR3 is TGTGCCATCCTCCCCTACCGACGCGGGTGGGACACTGAAGCTTTCTTT. Its translation: CAILPYRRGWDTEAFF.

This clone has just a few counts. J is TRBJ1-2 and V is TRBV19; D is uncertain. Trimming removed 5 bases from V and 3 bases from J, with 25 bases in between. CDR3 length: 18 amino acids. Germline values: CDR1 LNHDA, CDR2 SQIVND (reference sequence). The CDR3 loop reads CASSLFERPADRDYGYTF. CDR3 DNA: TGTGCCAGTAGTCTTTTCGAGCGGCCAGCCGACCGGGACTATGGCTACACCTTC.

The chain joins TRBV7-2 to TRBJ1-2; 7 nucleotides match TRBD1. J gave up 2 bases and V 2 bases, and 5 bases lay outside the gene matches. The CDR3 is 15 residues long. From germline, CDR1 is SGHTA and CDR2 FQGNSA. As DNA, the CDR3 is TGTGCCAGCAGCTTATCCTCGACAGGGAACTATGGCTACACCTTC. It translates to CASSLSSTGNYGYTF.

This clone has more than one count but fewer than ten. The V gene is TRBV5-1, the J gene TRBJ2-2; D might be TRBD2 (5 bases). V gave up 6 bases and J gave up 5 bases, with 14 bases separating them. The CDR3 is 14 amino acids. The germline V gene has CDR1 SGHRS and CDR2 YFSETQ. The CDR3 is CASNPSMETGELFF. Written as DNA, the CDR3 is TGCGCCAGCAATCCTAGCATGGAAACCGGGGAGCTGTTTTTT.

This sequence joins TRBV24-1 and TRBJ2-3, with 7 bases matching TRBD1. The CDR3 runs 15 residues. Germline V CDR1 and CDR2: KGHDR, SFDVKD. Unmatched junction bases numbered 2, after V lost 3 bases and J lost 0 bases. DNA for the CDR3: TGTGCCACCAGTGATCAGGGACAGAGCACAGATACGCAGTATTTT. This encodes CATSDQGQSTDTQYF.

This chain uses TRBV5-6 with TRBJ2-7, with D perhaps TRBD2 (6 bases). Germline CDR1 reads SGHDT; CDR2 reads YYEEEE. The V end was cut by 4 bases, the J end by 0 bases, with 14 bases between. The CDR3 covers 15 residues. Written as DNA, the CDR3 is TGTGCCAGCAGCCCGCCGGCGGGGAACTCCTACGAGCAGTACTTC. The encoded protein is CASSPPAGNSYEQYF.

The chain recombines TRBV9 with TRBJ1-3; 8 bases match TRBD1. This CDR3 is built from 15 residues. The germline gives CDR1 SGDLS, CDR2 YYNGEE. After removal of 6 bases from V and 0 bases from J, the junction contained 5 bases not matched to a gene. CDR3 sequence: CASNRGGSSGNTIYF. For the CDR3, the DNA is TGTGCCAGCAACAGGGGGGGAAGCTCTGGAAACACCATATATTTT.

This chain links TRBV2 with TRBJ2-2; D perhaps matches TRBD2 (6 bases). V gave up 8 bases and J gave up 4 bases, with 11 bases separating them. CDR1 is SNHLY, CDR2 FYNNEI, per germline. The CDR3 length is 13 residues. The CDR3 nucleotides read TGTGCCAGCGGAGGGGAAGTCACCGGGGAGCTGTTTTTT. This codes for CASGGEVTGELFF.